The 15 T cell receptor beta chains below come from one sample, sequenced in a study of CD8 T cells in ankylosing spondylitis. TCRdb processed the 5' RACE reads anew with MiXCR; each CDR3 protein has one entry. Of over 200,000 distinct CDR3 sequences listed, about 10% are singletons. Sequencing was done on a sample of blood, either unsorted or a sorted T cell fraction (not recorded which). The origin of the receptors is a male donor with ankylosing spondylitis or in good health (not recorded which).

As to this clonotype: Germline and junction disagree at one end, which may indicate a read error. The rearrangement links TRBV28 to TRBJ1-4; D ambiguous. This CDR3 has 16 amino acids. CDR1 and CDR2 from the germline V gene are MDHEN and SYDVKM. The chain's CDR3 is CACSFSAAQRNEKLFF. The CDR3 DNA reads as TGTGCCTGCAGTTTCTCAGCAGCCCAAAGAAATGAAAAACTGTTTTTT.

This clonotype was seen ten or more times. This sequence joins TRBV27 and TRBJ2-3, with 8 bases lining up with TRBD2. V lost 4 bases and J lost 0; bases outside the gene matches: 15. The CDR3 has 19 amino acids. Germline V gene lookup returns CDR1 MNHEY and CDR2 SMNVEV (reference sequence). The CDR3 spells CASSYKDRIAGFSTDTQYF. In DNA form, the CDR3 reads TGTGCCAGCAGTTATAAAGACAGGATAGCGGGATTTAGCACAGATACGCAGTATTTT.

There are a few counts of this clonotype. V and J are TRBV12-5 and TRBJ2-5, with 12 bases matching TRBD2. This CDR3 is built from 16 residues. Per germline, CDR1 LGHNT and CDR2 FRNRAP. The V segment lost 3 bases and the J segment 5 bases; nucleotides outside the gene matches: 7. CDR3 in amino acids: CASGFHSLAGGETQYF. CDR3 bases: TGTGCTAGTGGTTTCCACTCACTAGCGGGGGGCGAGACCCAGTACTTC.

The chain combines TRBV30 with TRBJ1-3, with D uncertain. This CDR3 spans 15 amino acids. Germline CDR1 and CDR2: GTSNPN and SVGIG (reference sequence). V lost 0 bases, J lost 0 bases, and 9 bases lay in between. The CDR3, as DNA: TGTGCCTGGAGTGTACCCCGAACCTCTGGAAACACCATATATTTT. Amino acids: CAWSVPRTSGNTIYF.

In this sample, this clonotype turned up many times. The chain uses TRBV7-2 and TRBJ2-2, with TRBD2 as a possible D gene (6 bases). The CDR3 has 16 amino acids. Looked up from germline, CDR1 is SGHTA and CDR2 is FQGNSA. The ends were cut back, 5 bases at V and 7 bases at J, with 20 bases in the middle. The chain's CDR3 is CASSARDSGPVGELFF. The DNA for the CDR3 is TGTGCCAGCAGCGCCCGGGACTCCGGGCCGGTCGGGGAGCTGTTTTTT.

The chain links TRBV6-1 to TRBJ1-2; tentatively, D is TRBD1 (6 bases). The CDR3 sequence is 15 residues long. With 5 bases removed from V and 4 bases from J, the gap between germline ends came to 17 bases. Per the germline V gene, CDR1 is MNHNS and CDR2 is SASEGT. The CDR3 bases are TGTGCCAGCAGTCTAACCAAGGGGGGAATCTATGGCTACACCTTC. The encoded protein is CASSLTKGGIYGYTF.

This clonotype was detected ten times or more. V is TRBV12-3 or TRBV12-4 and J is TRBJ1-5, with 9 bases identical to TRBD1. Losses at the gene ends were 3 bases for V and 6 bases for J; bases not matched to a gene: 3. The CDR3 has 14 amino acids. In nucleotides, the CDR3 is TGTGCCAGCAGTTTTGGGACAGGGCCTCAGCCCCAGCATTTT. Its translation is CASSFGTGPQPQHF.

This clonotype was found a few times. The gene calls are TRBV30 and TRBJ2-3; 8 bases are a match to TRBD2. Germline lookup yields CDR1 GTSNPN and CDR2 SVGIG (reference sequence). The CDR3 loop spans 13 amino acids. The CDR3 is CAPQAGGTDTQYF. CDR3 nucleotide sequence: TGTGCTCCCCAAGCGGGGGGCACAGATACGCAGTATTTT.

This clonotype was found a few times. V and J are TRBV12-3 or TRBV12-4 and TRBJ2-7; 7 bases line up with TRBD2. With V trimmed by 5 bases and J by 7 bases, 8 bases remained unmatched. The CDR3 has 13 residues. In DNA, the CDR3 is TGTGCCAGCAGTCCAGGGACTACGAAGGAGCAGTACTTC. Encoded protein: CASSPGTTKEQYF.

This clonotype was detected a few times. The chain uses TRBV11-2 and TRBJ2-6, with 7 bases identical to TRBD1. Germline lookup yields CDR1 SGHAT and CDR2 FQNNGV. Trimming removed 3 bases from V and 4 bases from J; junction bases left unmatched: 6. This CDR3 comprises 16 residues. The CDR3 nucleotides read TGTGCCAGCAGCTTCACAGGGGCTGGGGGGGCCAACGTCCTGACTTTC. Its translation is CASSFTGAGGANVLTF.

This clonotype was seen at least ten times. The J gene is TRBJ2-2, the V gene TRBV7-9; D remains unclear. Looked up from germline, CDR1 is SEHNR and CDR2 is FQNEAQ (reference sequence). The CDR3 is made up of 14 amino acids. The V and J ends lost 1 base and 2 bases respectively, with 5 bases between them. The CDR3 sequence is CASSLDSNTGELFF. CDR3 DNA: TGTGCCAGCAGCTTAGACAGCAACACCGGGGAGCTGTTTTTT.

In this sample, this clonotype turned up many times. The chain carries TRBV5-5 and TRBJ2-1; TRBD2 aligns across 7 bases. The germline CDR1 and CDR2 sequences are SGHKS and YYEKEE (reference sequence). V dropped 4 bases and J dropped 7; count of bases not matched to a gene: 2. The CDR3 loop spans 12 amino acids. As DNA, the CDR3 is TGTGCCAGCAGCCGGACTAGGAATGAGCAGTTCTTC. This sequence encodes CASSRTRNEQFF.

Ten or more counts support this clonotype. The V gene is TRBV20-1, the J gene TRBJ2-3, with a possible D match to TRBD2 (5 bases). There are 13 residues in the CDR3. V lost 5 bases, J lost 4 bases, and 13 bases lay in between. Per the germline V gene, CDR1 is DFQATT and CDR2 is SNEGSKA (reference sequence). CDR3 nucleotides: TGCAGTGCTCGTTCGGCGGGCGCAGATACGCAGTATTTT. Translated: CSARSAGADTQYF.

This clonotype was observed a handful of times. The rearrangement links TRBV12-3 or TRBV12-4 to TRBJ2-5; no firm D call. The CDR3 loop spans 15 amino acids. Trimming pared 6 bases from V and 1 base from J, leaving 15 bases between. The CDR3 DNA is TGTGCCAGCAGGCCATTTTCGGGTAGCCAAGAGACCCAGTACTTC. This gives the protein CASRPFSGSQETQYF.

The chain has TRBV7-8 and TRBJ2-7; D gene uncertain. Trimming shortened V by 5 bases and J by 4 bases, and 15 bases separated the two germline ends. The length of the CDR3 is 14 residues. Germline-derived CDR1 and CDR2 are SGHVS and FQNEAQ. CDR3 in DNA: TGTGCCAGCAGCACGTCCCCCTTGGTTTACGAGCAGTACTTC. Encoded protein: CASSTSPLVYEQYF.